This paragraph reports one TCR beta chain. What it binds is unknown. In the PCR, 60 Vbeta and 13 Jbeta primers were used. Sequencing was performed with immunoSEQ multiplex PCR; in TCRdb, only in-frame clones are kept and a portion is missing. The sample gives approximately 130,000 clones, 80% to 85% of which show up once; about 8.6% is in the top ten. This CDR3 has 16 residues. The ends were cut back, 5 bases at V and 0 bases at J, with 14 bases in the middle. The V gene's germline CDR1 is SGHTA and CDR2 FQGNSA. The record originates from a study of cytomegalovirus exposure and HLA in healthy donors. Study as a whole: Earlier results showed 90 million to 130 million unique TCR beta sequences derived from roughly 180 million T cells.

Study results and caveats: In a later analysis, donors in an Asian-associated ancestry cluster reportedly had fewer N-insertions in productive TCRs than the cohort mean.

The specimen sequenced was PBMCs. The chain is built from TRBV7-2 and TRBJ2-1, with unresolved D. The sequence was obtained from a woman aged 45-65 years in good health and CMV-seropositive. The CDR3 DNA follows: TGTGCCAGCAGCCGAAGGCCAGGCCTCTCCTACAATGAGCAGTTCTTC. Translating gives CASSRRPGLSYNEQFF. The complete variable domain, with remaining parts taken from reference TRBV7-2 and TRBJ2-1, reads GAGVSQSPSNKVTEKGKDVELRCDPISGHTALYWYRQSLGQGLEFLIYFQGNSAPDKSGLPSDRFSAERTGGSVSTLTIQRTQQEDSAVYLCASSRRPGLSYNEQFFGPGTRLTVL.